Included here is one T cell receptor (beta chain) sequence, with context. After extraction with the RNeasy kit, roughly 0.45 to 1 ug of the RNA was reverse transcribed using random hexamers. immunoSEQ multiplex PCR amplified TCR beta CDR3 across 54 Vbeta, 13 Jbeta. TCRdb passed the immunoSEQ multiplex PCR reads through MiXCR, listing each CDR3 protein once. The sample has just over 300,000 distinct CDR3 sequences, 92% seen once. V was clipped by 6 bases and J by 3 bases; unmatched bases: 4. This CDR3 is 13 amino acids long. Per the germline V gene, CDR1 is MNHNY and CDR2 is SVGAGI (reference sequence). The sample comes from a study of CD8 T cells in Susac syndrome. TCR beta sequencing was performed on blood CD8+ and CD4+ T cells.

The chain recombines TRBV6-6 with TRBJ2-7; 8 bases align to TRBD1. Specimen: CD4+ T cells from PBMCs. This TCR came from a human donor with multiple sclerosis. The CDR3 DNA sequence: TGTGCCAGCAGACGCACAGGGGGCTACGAGCAGTACTTC. Translating it yields CASRRTGGYEQYF.